This TCR beta chain is from a study of Ad26.COV2.S vaccination and SARS-CoV-2 variants. As for the study in general: Enrollment placed the donor in the COV1001 Ad26.COV2.S trial arm.

Germline assignment: CDR1 KGHSH and CDR2 LQKENI. The V segment lost 2 bases and the J segment 1 base; nucleotides outside the gene matches: 5. The CDR3 totals 16 residues. Comments on this clone: Its antigen is not known.

The treatment here: around 19 received Ad26.COV2.S at low or high dose, single or two shots; roughly 5 received placebo; per-sample allocation not given. At day 63 after the first vaccine or placebo injection, samples were drawn. Based in Boston, the donor was an adult of 18-55 years. The method was immunoSEQ multiplex PCR; TCRdb's version includes in-frame clones alone and lacks a portion of them. There are more than 300,000 clones in the sample; about 86% occur only once, and 1.9% lies in the top ten. Notes on the study in general: Possible underestimation of total T cell responses by the TCR breadth and depth analyses was noted. Similar non-spike TCR breadth was observed in recipients of vaccine and of placebo.

The receptor comes from a person aged 18-65 years who received the Ad26.COV2.S COVID-19 vaccine or a placebo. The gene calls are TRBV18 and TRBJ2-5; 9 positions match TRBD2. The source material was peripheral blood, sampled in a trial of Ad26.COV2.S vaccine versus placebo. The CDR3 DNA is TGTGCCAGCTCACCATTGACTAGCGGTGGCCAAGAGACCCAGTACTTC. Residues: CASSPLTSGGQETQYF.